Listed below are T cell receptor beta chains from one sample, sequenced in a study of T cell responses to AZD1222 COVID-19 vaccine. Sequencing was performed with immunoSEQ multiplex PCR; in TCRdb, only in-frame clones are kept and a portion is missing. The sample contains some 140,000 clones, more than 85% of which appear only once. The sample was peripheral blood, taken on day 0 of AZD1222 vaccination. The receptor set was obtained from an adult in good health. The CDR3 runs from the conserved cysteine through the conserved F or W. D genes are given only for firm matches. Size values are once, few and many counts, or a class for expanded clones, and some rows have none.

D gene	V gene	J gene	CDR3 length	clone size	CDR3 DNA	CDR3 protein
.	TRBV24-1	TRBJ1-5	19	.	TGTGCCACCAATCCCCCGGGCCCACCTTTCAAAGATAGCAATCAGCCCCAGCATTTT	CATNPPGPPFKDSNQPQHF
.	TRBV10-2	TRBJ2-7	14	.	TGCGCCAGCAGTGCTAGGACCCTCTCCTACGAGCAGTACTTC	CASSARTLSYEQYF
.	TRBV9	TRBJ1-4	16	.	TGTGCCAGCAGCGTAGGGGTGGGAATTACTAATGAAAAACTGTTTTTT	CASSVGVGITNEKLFF
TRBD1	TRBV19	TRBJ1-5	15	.	TGTGCCAGTAATGCCGACAGGGCGGCCAATCAGCCCCAGCATTTT	CASNADRAANQPQHF
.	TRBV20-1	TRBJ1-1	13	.	TGCAGTGCTAGTCCTCGTTGGAACACTGAAGCTTTCTTT	CSASPRWNTEAFF
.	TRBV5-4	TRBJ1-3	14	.	TGTGCCAGCAGCTTGGAGGGATCAGGAAACACCATATATTTT	CASSLEGSGNTIYF
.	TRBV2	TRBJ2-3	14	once	TGTGCCAGCAGTTTAGGGACTGTAAGAGATACGCAGTATTTT	CASSLGTVRDTQYF
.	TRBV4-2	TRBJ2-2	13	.	TGTGCCAGCAGCCCAGAGAACACCGGGGAGCTGTTTTTT	CASSPENTGELFF
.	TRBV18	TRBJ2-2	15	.	TGTGCCAGCTCCCAGGGGATAGACTACACCGGGGAGCTGTTTTTT	CASSQGIDYTGELFF
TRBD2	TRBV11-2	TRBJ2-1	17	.	TGTGCCAGCAGCTTAAGCGGGACTAGCGGGGCTTACAATGAGCAGTTCTTC	CASSLSGTSGAYNEQFF
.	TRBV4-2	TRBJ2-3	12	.	TGTGCCAGCACCTCGACCTCAGATACGCAGTATTTT	CASTSTSDTQYF
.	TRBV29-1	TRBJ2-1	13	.	TGCAGCTCGACGGACAACACCTACAATGAGCAGTTCTTC	CSSTDNTYNEQFF
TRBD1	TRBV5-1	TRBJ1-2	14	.	TGCGCCAGCAGCCTCCTGATGCAGGGGGATGGCTACACCTTC	CASSLLMQGDGYTF
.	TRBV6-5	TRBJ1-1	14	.	TGTGCCAGCAGTTACTACGGGGGGAACACTGAAGCTTTCTTT	CASSYYGGNTEAFF
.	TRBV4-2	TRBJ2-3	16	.	TGTGCCAGCAGCCAAGATATCACTAGAACCACAGATACGCAGTATTTT	CASSQDITRTTDTQYF
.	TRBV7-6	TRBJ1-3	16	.	TGTGCCAGCAGCTCAAACCGACTCGGCTCTGGAAACACCATATATTTT	CASSSNRLGSGNTIYF
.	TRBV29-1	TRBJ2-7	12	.	TGCAGCGTTAACAGGGGGGGCTACGAGCAGTACTTC	CSVNRGGYEQYF
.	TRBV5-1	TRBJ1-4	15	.	TGCGCCAGCAGCCTGGACCCGACAGGAAACGAAAAACTGTTTTTT	CASSLDPTGNEKLFF
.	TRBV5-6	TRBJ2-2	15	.	TGTGCCAGCAGCTTGAACGGAGTGAACACCGGGGAGCTGTTTTTT	CASSLNGVNTGELFF
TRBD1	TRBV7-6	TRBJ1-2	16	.	TGTGCCAGCAGCTTGGGACAGGGATCAACTAACTATGGCTACACCTTC	CASSLGQGSTNYGYTF
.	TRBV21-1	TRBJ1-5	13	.	TGTGCCAGCAGAAGGGGAAAACGGGAGCCCCAGCATTTT	CASRRGKREPQHF
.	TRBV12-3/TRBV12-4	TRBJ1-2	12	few	TGTGCCAGCAGTCCCGGGGTCTATGGCTACACCTTC	CASSPGVYGYTF
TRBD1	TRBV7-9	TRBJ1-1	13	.	TGTGCCAGCAGCTTAGGACAGGGGGCGACGACTTTCTTT	CASSLGQGATTFF
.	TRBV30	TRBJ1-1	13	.	TGTGCCTGGGGAGACAGGTTGTACACTGAAGCTTTCTTT	CAWGDRLYTEAFF
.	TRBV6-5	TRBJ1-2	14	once	TGTGCCAGCACTAAGGGTGGGGGGTTCAGAGGCTACACCTTC	CASTKGGGFRGYTF
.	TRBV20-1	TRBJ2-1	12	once	TGCAGTGCTAGTATGGGGGGGCGTGAGCAGTTCTTC	CSASMGGREQFF
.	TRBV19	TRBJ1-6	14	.	TGTGCCAGTAGTTCCGGGACGGGAGGGACACCCCTCCACTTT	CASSSGTGGTPLHF
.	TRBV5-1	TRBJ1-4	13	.	TGCGCCAGCAGCTTGTCGGGAGGGGAAAAACTGTTTTTT	CASSLSGGEKLFF
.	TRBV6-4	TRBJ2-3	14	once	TGTGCCAGCCCTGGGGGAATAATGGTGGATACGCAGTATTTT	CASPGGIMVDTQYF
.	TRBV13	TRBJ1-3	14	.	TGTGCCAGCAGCTTAGGCCGCGTGGGGAACACCATATATTTT	CASSLGRVGNTIYF
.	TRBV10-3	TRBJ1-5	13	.	TGTGCCATCAGTGATCGGGGACGCCAGCCCCAGCATTTT	CAISDRGRQPQHF
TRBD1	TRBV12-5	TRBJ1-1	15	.	TGTGCTAGTGGTCCCAGGGACAGGGATCATGCTGAAGCTTTCTTT	CASGPRDRDHAEAFF
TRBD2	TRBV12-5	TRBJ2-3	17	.	TGTGCTAGTGGTTTGGTACCAAGCGGGGGGGACACAGATACGCAGTATTTT	CASGLVPSGGDTDTQYF
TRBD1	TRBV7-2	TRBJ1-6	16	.	TGTGCCAGCAGCACGACAGGGATCGACTATAATTCACCCCTCCACTTT	CASSTTGIDYNSPLHF
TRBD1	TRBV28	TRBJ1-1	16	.	TGTGCCAGCAGTTTCGGTGGGGACAGTTGGACCACTGAAGCTTTCTTT	CASSFGGDSWTTEAFF
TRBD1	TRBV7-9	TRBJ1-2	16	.	TGTGCCGGCTCCAGGGGCCTGACAGGGATCAACTATGGCTACACCTTC	CAGSRGLTGINYGYTF
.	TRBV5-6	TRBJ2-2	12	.	TGTGCCAGCAGCTTGGGGGGCGGGGAGCTGTTTTTT	CASSLGGGELFF
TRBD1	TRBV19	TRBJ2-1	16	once	TGTGCCAGTAGTCCCCCGGGGACAGGGCCCTACAATGAGCAGTTCTTC	CASSPPGTGPYNEQFF
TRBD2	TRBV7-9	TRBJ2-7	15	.	TGTGCCAGCAGGAAGGGGACTAGCGGGTCCTACGAGCAGTACTTC	CASRKGTSGSYEQYF
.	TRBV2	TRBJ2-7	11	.	TGTGCCAGCAGTGAGTTTTGGGGGCAGTACTTC	CASSEFWGQYF
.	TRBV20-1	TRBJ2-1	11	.	TGCAGTGCTTCCTCTAACAATGAGCAGTTCTTC	CSASSNNEQFF
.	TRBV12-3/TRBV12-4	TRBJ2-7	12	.	TGTGCCAGCAGCTTGGCGCCCTACGAGCAGTACTTC	CASSLAPYEQYF
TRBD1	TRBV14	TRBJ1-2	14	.	TGTGCCAGCAGCCAAGGGCAGACAGGGGGTGGCTACACCTTC	CASSQGQTGGGYTF
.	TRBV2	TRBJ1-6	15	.	TGTGCCAGCAGTGGTATGGGACTGACGAATTCACCCCTCCACTTT	CASSGMGLTNSPLHF
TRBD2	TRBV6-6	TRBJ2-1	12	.	TGTGCCTCGGGGACTAGCAGCAATGAGCAGTTCTTC	CASGTSSNEQFF
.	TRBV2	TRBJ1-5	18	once	TGTGCCAGCAGTGGGGGGAAGGTCCCAACCTTTAGCAATCAGCCCCAGCATTTT	CASSGGKVPTFSNQPQHF
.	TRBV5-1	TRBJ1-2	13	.	TGCGCCAGCAGCCCGGACGGTTATGAGGGCTACACCTTC	CASSPDGYEGYTF